Listed below are T cell receptor beta chains from one sample, sequenced in a study of early T cells in non-severe SARS-CoV-2 infection. MiXCR, run by TCRdb on the 5' RACE reads, gives a single entry per CDR3 protein. The repertoire includes 57,000 or so distinct CDR3 sequences, 5.5% to 6.5% of them detected once, and roughly 7.1% sits in the top ten. Sequences were obtained from whole blood. Receptors were obtained from an adult who was a healthcare worker with PCR-confirmed SARS-CoV-2 infection or an uninfected control (not recorded which). The conserved cysteine and the conserved F or W are not part of the CDR3 here. Fields, in order: J gene, V gene, CDR3 protein.

TRBJ2-5	TRBV5-1	ASSPGVAMETQY
TRBJ1-4	TRBV10-2	ASSKDRGPVEKLF
TRBJ2-3	TRBV9	ASSGNLQESSSQTDTQY
TRBJ1-2	TRBV28	ASSFQGQRRHNYGYT
TRBJ2-7	TRBV30	AWSERQGARIEQY
TRBJ2-1	TRBV7-8	ASSLAQAPGNNEQF
TRBJ2-7	TRBV5-5	ASSLGLNSYEQY
TRBJ2-1	TRBV20-1	SAGNRGGHNEQF
TRBJ1-3	TRBV29-1	SVVWDSGNTIY
TRBJ1-1	TRBV18	ASSPQGGTEAF
TRBJ1-1	TRBV5-4	ASSTIGGVGTEAF
TRBJ1-1	TRBV20-1	SAKHGGNTEAF
TRBJ2-1	TRBV4-3	ASSHELAGGLSHNEQF
TRBJ1-2	TRBV4-3	ASSPLPNYGYT